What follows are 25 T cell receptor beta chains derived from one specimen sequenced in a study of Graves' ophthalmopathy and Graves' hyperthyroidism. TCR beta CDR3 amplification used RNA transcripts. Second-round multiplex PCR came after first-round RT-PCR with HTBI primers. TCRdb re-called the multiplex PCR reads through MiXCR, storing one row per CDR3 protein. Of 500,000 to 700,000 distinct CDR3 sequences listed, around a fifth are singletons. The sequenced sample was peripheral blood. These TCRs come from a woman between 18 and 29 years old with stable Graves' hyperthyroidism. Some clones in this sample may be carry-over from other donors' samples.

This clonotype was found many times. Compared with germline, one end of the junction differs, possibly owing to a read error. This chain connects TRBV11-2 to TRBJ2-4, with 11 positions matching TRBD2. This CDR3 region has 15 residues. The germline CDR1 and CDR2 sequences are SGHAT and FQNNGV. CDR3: CASSPSGGTENIKYF. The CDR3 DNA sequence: TGTGCCAGCAGTCCTAGCGGGGGGACCGAAAACATTAAGTACTTC.

The DNA of the CDR3 is TGCAGTGCTAGATCAGAGTTCGCGAACACCGGGGAGCTGTTTTTT. It translates to CSARSEFANTGELFF. The rearrangement uses TRBV20-1 and TRBJ2-2; D is unresolved. With 2 bases removed from V and 0 bases from J, the gap between germline ends came to 10 bases. CDR1 is DFQATT, CDR2 SNEGSKA, per germline (reference sequence). There are 15 residues in the CDR3.

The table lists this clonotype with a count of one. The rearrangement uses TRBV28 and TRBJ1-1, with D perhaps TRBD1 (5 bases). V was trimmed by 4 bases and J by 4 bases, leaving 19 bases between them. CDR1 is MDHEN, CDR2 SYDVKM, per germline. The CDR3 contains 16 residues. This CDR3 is CASSYSLETGITEAFF. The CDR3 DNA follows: TGTGCCAGCAGTTATAGCCTCGAAACAGGAATCACTGAAGCTTTCTTT.

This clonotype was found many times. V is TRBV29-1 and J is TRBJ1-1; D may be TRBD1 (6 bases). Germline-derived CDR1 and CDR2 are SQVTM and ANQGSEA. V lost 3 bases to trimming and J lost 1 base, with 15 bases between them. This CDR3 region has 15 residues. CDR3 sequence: CSVEGANRRNTEAFF. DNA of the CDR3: TGCAGCGTTGAGGGGGCAAACAGAAGGAACACTGAAGCTTTCTTT.

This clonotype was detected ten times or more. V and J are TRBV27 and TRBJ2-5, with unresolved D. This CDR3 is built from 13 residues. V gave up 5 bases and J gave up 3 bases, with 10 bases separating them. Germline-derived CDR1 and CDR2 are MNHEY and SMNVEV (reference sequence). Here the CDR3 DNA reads TGTGCCAGCAGTCCTGCGGCGGAAGAGACCCAGTACTTC. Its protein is CASSPAAEETQYF.

CDR3 bases: TGTGCCAGCAGTGGCCCTCAGGGACTAGCGGAGAGCTACGAGCAGTACTTC. Its translation is CASSGPQGLAESYEQYF. The J gene is TRBJ2-7, the V gene TRBV6-1, with TRBD2 matching 11 bases. V trimming: 4 bases; J trimming: 3 bases; junction bases outside the gene matches: 11. This CDR3 has 17 residues. Germline V gene data show CDR1 as MNHNS and CDR2 as SASEGT.

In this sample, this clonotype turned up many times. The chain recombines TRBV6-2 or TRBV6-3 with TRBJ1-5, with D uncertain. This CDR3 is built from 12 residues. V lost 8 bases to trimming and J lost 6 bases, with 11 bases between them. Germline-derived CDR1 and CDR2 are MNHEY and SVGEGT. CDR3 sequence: CASGREGQPQHF. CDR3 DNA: TGTGCCAGCGGAAGAGAGGGTCAGCCCCAGCATTTT.

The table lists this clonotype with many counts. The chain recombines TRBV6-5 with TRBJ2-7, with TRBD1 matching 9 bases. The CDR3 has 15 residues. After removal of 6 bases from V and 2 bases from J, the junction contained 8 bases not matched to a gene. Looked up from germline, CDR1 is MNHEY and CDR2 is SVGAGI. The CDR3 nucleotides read TGTGCCAGCAGACCTTTGGGACAGGGAACCTACGAGCAGTACTTC. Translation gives CASRPLGQGTYEQYF.

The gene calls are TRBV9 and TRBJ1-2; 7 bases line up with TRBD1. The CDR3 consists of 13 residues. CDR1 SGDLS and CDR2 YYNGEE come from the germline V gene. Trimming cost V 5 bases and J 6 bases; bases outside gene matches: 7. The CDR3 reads CASSSDRADGYTF. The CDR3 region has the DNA TGTGCCAGCAGTTCTGACAGGGCGGATGGCTACACCTTC.

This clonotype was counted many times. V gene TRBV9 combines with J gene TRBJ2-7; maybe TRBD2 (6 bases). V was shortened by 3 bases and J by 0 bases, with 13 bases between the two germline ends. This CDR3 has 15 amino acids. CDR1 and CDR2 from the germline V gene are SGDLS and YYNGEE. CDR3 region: CASSEAPLASYEQYF. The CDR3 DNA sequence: TGTGCCAGCAGCGAGGCCCCACTAGCCTCCTACGAGCAGTACTTC.

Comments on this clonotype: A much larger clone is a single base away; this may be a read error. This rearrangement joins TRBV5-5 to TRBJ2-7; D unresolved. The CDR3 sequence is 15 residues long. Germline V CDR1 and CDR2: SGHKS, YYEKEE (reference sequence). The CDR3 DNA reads TGTGCCAGCATCTTGGGCTTGGAACGGGTCTACGAGCAGTACTTC. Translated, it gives CASILGLERVYEQYF.

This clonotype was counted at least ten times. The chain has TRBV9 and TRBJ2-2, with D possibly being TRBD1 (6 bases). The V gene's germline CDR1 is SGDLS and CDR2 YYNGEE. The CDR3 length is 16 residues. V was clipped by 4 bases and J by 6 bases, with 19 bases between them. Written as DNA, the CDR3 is TGTGCCAGCAGCAACCGTCCGGACAGTCGGGCCGGGGAGCTGTTTTTT. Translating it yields CASSNRPDSRAGELFF.

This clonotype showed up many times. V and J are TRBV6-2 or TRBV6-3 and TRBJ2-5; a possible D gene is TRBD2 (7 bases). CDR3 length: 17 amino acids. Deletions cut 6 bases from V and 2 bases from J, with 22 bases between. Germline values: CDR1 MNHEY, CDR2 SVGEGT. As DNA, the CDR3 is TGTGCCAGCAGGACCAGAGGAGGGGGAGGGCCGCAAGAGACCCAGTACTTC. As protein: CASRTRGGGGPQETQYF.

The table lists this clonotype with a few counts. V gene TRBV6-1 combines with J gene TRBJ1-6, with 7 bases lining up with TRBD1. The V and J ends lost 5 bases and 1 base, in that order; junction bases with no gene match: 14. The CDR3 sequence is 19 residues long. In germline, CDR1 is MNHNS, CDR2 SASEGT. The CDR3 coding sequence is TGTGCCAGCAGTACCACAGGGGCATGGGTTTGGTCCTATAATTCACCCCTCCACTTT. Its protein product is CASSTTGAWVWSYNSPLHF.

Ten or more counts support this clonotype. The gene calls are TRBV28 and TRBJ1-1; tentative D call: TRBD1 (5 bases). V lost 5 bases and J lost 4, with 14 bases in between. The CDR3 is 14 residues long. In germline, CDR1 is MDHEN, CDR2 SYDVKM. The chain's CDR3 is CASSTEGWGTEAFF. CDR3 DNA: TGTGCCAGCAGTACAGAGGGGTGGGGCACTGAAGCTTTCTTT. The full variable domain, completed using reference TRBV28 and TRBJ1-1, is DVKVTQSSRYLVKRTGEKVFLECVQDMDHENMFWYRQDPGLGLRLIYFSYDVKMKEKGDIPEGYSVSREKKERFSLILESASTNQTSMYLCASSTEGWGTEAFFGQGTRLTVV.

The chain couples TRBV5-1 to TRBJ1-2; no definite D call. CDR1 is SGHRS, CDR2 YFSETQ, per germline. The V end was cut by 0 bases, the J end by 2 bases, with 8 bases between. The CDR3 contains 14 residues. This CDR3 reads CASSLGGYNYGYTF. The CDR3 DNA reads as TGCGCCAGCAGCTTGGGAGGTTACAACTATGGCTACACCTTC.

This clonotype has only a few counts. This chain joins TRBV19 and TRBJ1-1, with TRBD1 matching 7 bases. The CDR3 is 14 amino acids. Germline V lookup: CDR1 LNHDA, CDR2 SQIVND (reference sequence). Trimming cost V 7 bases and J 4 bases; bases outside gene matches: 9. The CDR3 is CASNTGTVGTEAFF. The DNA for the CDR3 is TGTGCCAGTAATACCGGGACAGTGGGCACTGAAGCTTTCTTT.

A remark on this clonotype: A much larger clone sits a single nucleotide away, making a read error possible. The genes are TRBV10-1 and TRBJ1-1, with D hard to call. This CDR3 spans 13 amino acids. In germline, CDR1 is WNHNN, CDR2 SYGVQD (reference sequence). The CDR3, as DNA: TGCGCCAGCAGTGAGGGGTTAGTCACTGAATCTTTCTTT. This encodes CASSEGLVTESFF.

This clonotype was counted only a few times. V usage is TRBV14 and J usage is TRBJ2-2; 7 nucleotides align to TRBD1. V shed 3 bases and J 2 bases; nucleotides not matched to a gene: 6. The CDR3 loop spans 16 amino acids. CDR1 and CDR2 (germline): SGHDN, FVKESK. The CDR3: CASSHVRQGNTGELFF. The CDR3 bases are TGTGCCAGCAGCCATGTTCGACAGGGTAACACCGGGGAGCTGTTTTTT.

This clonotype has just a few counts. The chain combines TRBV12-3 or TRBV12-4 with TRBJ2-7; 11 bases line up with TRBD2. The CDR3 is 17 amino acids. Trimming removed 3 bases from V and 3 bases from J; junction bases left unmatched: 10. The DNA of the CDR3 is TGTGCCAGCAGTTTTGGAGGACTAGCGGGCTCCCTCTACGAGCAGTACTTC. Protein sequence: CASSFGGLAGSLYEQYF.

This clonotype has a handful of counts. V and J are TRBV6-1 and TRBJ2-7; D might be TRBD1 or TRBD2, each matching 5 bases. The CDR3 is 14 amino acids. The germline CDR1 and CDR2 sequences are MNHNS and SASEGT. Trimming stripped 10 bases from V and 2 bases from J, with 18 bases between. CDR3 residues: CATSWDLGPYEQYF. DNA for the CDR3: TGTGCCACCTCCTGGGACCTAGGGCCCTACGAGCAGTACTTC.

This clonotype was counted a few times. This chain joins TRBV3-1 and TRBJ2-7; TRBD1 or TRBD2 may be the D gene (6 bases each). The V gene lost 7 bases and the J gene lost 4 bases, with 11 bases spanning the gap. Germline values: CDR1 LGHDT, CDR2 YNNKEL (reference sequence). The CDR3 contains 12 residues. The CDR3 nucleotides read TGTGCCAGCACGGGGGCTGGGTACGAGCAGTACTTC. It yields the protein CASTGAGYEQYF.

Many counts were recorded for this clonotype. Here the CDR3 reads CASSGPPGGMADTQYF. In DNA form, the CDR3 reads TGTGCCAGCAGTGGTCCGCCAGGGGGAATGGCAGATACGCAGTATTTT. The rearrangement links TRBV2 to TRBJ2-3, with 7 bases that match TRBD1. The CDR3 sequence is 16 residues long. V gave up 4 bases and J gave up 4 bases; unmatched junction bases: 11. Germline lookup yields CDR1 SNHLY and CDR2 FYNNEI. The entire variable domain, with the rest obtained from reference TRBV2 and TRBJ2-3, is as follows: EPEVTQTPSHQVTQMGQEVILRCVPISNHLYFYWYRQILGQKVEFLVSFYNNEISEKSEIFDDQFSVERPDGSNFTLKIRSTKLEDSAMYFCASSGPPGGMADTQYFGPGTRLTVL.

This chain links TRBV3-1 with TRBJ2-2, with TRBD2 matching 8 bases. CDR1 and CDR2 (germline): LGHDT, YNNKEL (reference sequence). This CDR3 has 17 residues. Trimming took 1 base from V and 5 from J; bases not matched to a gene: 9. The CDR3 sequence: CASSQVSAGVRTGELFF. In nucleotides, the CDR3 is TGTGCCAGCAGCCAAGTATCAGCGGGAGTTAGAACCGGGGAGCTGTTTTTT.

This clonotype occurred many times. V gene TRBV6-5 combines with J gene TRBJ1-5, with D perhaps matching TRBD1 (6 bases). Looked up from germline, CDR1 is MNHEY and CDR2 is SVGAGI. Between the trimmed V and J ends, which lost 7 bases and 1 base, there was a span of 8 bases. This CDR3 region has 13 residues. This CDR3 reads CASNRESNQPQHF. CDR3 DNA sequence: TGTGCCAGCAACAGGGAAAGCAATCAGCCCCAGCATTTT.